This TCR beta chain was recovered during a study of T cell repertoires in ileal Crohn's disease. About the research overall: Postoperative therapy was given to about half: roughly 11 thiopurines, 15 to 20 anti-TNF agents.

Study-level results: Clonal expansions were more frequent in active smokers than non-smokers at surgery.

Eligibility required adulthood, ileal or ileocolonic Crohn's disease and indicated ileocolonic resection. Sequencing used immunoSEQ multiplex PCR; TCRdb keeps in-frame clones, though not all of them. The table lists about 14,000 clones, approximately 70% of them singletons. Remarks on this clone: Antigen unknown.

The germline CDR1 and CDR2 sequences are SGHTS and YDEGEE. V dropped 4 bases and J dropped 9; count of bases not matched to a gene: 10. The CDR3 has 14 amino acids. The V call is TRBV5-8, the J call TRBJ1-3, with 7 bases aligning to TRBD1. Material for sequencing was ileal tissue. The receptor was derived from an adult with Crohn's disease. The CDR3 reads CASSDGQGVSTIYF. CDR3 DNA: TGTGCCAGCAGCGACGGGCAGGGGGTCAGCACCATATATTTT.